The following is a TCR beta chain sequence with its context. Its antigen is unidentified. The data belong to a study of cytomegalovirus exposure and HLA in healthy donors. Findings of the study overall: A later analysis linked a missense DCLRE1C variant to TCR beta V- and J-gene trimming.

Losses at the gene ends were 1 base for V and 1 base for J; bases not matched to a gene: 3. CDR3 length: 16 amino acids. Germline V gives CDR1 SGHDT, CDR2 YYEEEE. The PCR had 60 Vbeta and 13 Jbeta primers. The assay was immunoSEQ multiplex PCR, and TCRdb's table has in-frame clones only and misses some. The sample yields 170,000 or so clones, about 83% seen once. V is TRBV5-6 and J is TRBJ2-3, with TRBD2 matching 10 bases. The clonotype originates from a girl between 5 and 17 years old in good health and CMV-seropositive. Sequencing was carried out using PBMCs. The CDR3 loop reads CASSLRGTSGTDTQYF. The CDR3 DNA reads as TGTGCCAGCAGCTTGCGGGGGACTAGCGGCACAGATACGCAGTATTTT.